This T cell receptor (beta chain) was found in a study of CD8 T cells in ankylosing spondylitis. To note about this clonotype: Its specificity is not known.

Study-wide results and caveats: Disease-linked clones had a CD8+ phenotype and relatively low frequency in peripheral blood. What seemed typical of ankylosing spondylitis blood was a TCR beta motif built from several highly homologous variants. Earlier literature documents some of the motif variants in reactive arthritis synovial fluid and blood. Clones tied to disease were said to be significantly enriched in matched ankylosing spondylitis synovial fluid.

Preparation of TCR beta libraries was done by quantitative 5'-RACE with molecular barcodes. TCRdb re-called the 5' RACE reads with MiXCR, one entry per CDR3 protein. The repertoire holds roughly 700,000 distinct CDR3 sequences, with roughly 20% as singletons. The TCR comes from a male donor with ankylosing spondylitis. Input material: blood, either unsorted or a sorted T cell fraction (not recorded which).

The CDR3 is CASRAPDGNTEAFF. The CDR3 DNA follows: TGTGCCAGCCGCGCCCCGGATGGAAACACTGAAGCTTTCTTT. This chain uses TRBV2 with TRBJ1-1; no firm D call. V was cut by 8 bases and J by 2 bases, with 15 bases left in between. CDR1 and CDR2 from the germline V gene are SNHLY and FYNNEI. The CDR3 totals 14 residues.